The 32 T cell receptor beta chains reported below all come from one sample, sequenced in a study of a mutant IDH1 vaccine in newly diagnosed glioma. Profiling relied on immunoSEQ multiplex PCR, and the TCRdb table lists in-frame clones only, not all of them. Of 85,000 to 100,000 clones in the sample, roughly 90% were seen once. The time point here: baseline, week 1 (first vaccination visit). Treatment meaning: pre-vaccination baseline after standard-of-care therapy. Sample: PBMCs, taken from a glioma patient treated with radiotherapy, temozolomide or both. The receptors were sampled from a woman aged 45-65 years with glioma.

The V call is TRBV7-8, the J call TRBJ2-2, with D unresolved. V lost 2 bases and J lost 1, with 17 bases in between. This CDR3 spans 18 amino acids. The germline V gene encodes CDR1 SGHVS and CDR2 FQNEAQ. CDR3 DNA: TGTGCCAGCAGCTTATACCGAGTTCTCGCCGTGAACACCGGGGAGCTGTTTTTT. Translated, it gives CASSLYRVLAVNTGELFF.

The rearrangement links TRBV7-8 to TRBJ2-7, with TRBD1 identical over 10 bases. The V gene end was trimmed by 3 bases and the J gene end by 2 bases; junction bases not matched to a gene: 10. From germline, CDR1 is SGHVS and CDR2 FQNEAQ. This CDR3 is 17 amino acids long. In DNA form, the CDR3 reads TGTGCCAGCAGCTTTAATATCGACAGGGGGCAGACCTACGAGCAGTACTTC. As protein: CASSFNIDRGQTYEQYF.

The chain has TRBV27 and TRBJ2-1, with TRBD2 matching 8 bases. Germline CDR1 MNHEY, CDR2 SMNVEV (reference sequence). This CDR3 contains 15 residues. V gave up 6 bases and J gave up 9 bases; unmatched junction bases: 13. CDR3 DNA: TGTGCCAGCAGCCTTACGGGAGGGCCCTATAGTGAGCAGTTCTTC. It translates to CASSLTGGPYSEQFF.

This clone was seen a single time. The chain carries TRBV29-1 and TRBJ2-1; perhaps TRBD2 as D (6 bases). V lost 7 bases and J lost 1, with 11 bases in between. Germline V lookup: CDR1 SQVTM, CDR2 ANQGSEA. The CDR3 is 13 residues long. This CDR3 reads CSACRESYNEQFF. Here the CDR3 DNA reads TGCAGCGCCTGCCGGGAGTCCTACAATGAGCAGTTCTTC.

The table lists this clone with a few counts. The genes are TRBV14 and TRBJ2-7; D remains ambiguous. Germline CDR1 and CDR2: SGHDN and FVKESK. The CDR3 runs 17 residues. The V and J ends lost 5 bases and 4 bases respectively, with 24 bases between them. In DNA, the CDR3 is TGTGCCAGCAGCTCTTACCAACCCCGACGAATTCATTACGAGCAGTACTTC. Translation: CASSSYQPRRIHYEQYF.

The chain has TRBV7-9 and TRBJ1-1; TRBD1 matches 8 bases. The CDR3 has 12 residues. Germline CDR1 SEHNR, CDR2 FQNEAQ (reference sequence). Germline trimming cut 5 bases from V and 8 bases from J; bases unmatched to any gene: 4. CDR3 residues: CASSPDRAEAFF. DNA of the CDR3: TGTGCCAGCAGCCCGGACAGGGCGGAAGCTTTCTTT.

The chain employs TRBV27 and TRBJ1-5, with TRBD1 as a possible D gene (5 bases). Trimming removed 5 bases at V and 7 bases at J, with 15 bases between. CDR1 is MNHEY and CDR2 is SMNVEV in the germline V gene (reference sequence). CDR3 length equals 14 residues. The CDR3 protein is CASSPRDPGQPQHF. For the CDR3, the DNA is TGTGCCAGCAGTCCCCGGGACCCCGGACAGCCCCAGCATTTT.

CDR3 amino acids: CASNRGEKLFF. The CDR3 region has the DNA TGTGCCAGCAATAGAGGTGAAAAACTGTTTTTT. The genes are TRBV6-6 and TRBJ1-4; D ambiguous. Germline V gene lookup returns CDR1 MNHNY and CDR2 SVGAGI (reference sequence). The V and J ends lost 7 bases and 7 bases respectively, with 7 bases between them. The CDR3 sequence is 11 residues long.

The genes are TRBV5-6 and TRBJ2-7; D possibly matches TRBD1 or TRBD2 (5 bases each). Germline V gene data show CDR1 as SGHDT and CDR2 as YYEEEE. This CDR3 is built from 15 residues. Trimming removed 0 bases at V and 3 bases at J, with 13 bases between. CDR3 sequence (DNA): TGTGCCAGCAGCTTGGCGTGGGGGACCGGCTACGAGCAGTACTTC. Translating it yields CASSLAWGTGYEQYF. Complete variable domain (other parts from reference TRBV5-6 and TRBJ2-7): DAGVTQSPTHLIKTRGQQVTLRCSPKSGHDTVSWYQQALGQGPQFIFQYYEEEERQRGNFPDRFSGHQFPNYSSELNVNALLLGDSALYLCASSLAWGTGYEQYFGPGTRLTVT.

This chain joins TRBV27 and TRBJ1-1; D is undetermined. CDR1 is MNHEY, CDR2 SMNVEV, per germline (reference sequence). The CDR3 consists of 14 residues. V was shortened by 0 bases and J by 0 bases, with 5 bases between the two germline ends. The CDR3 DNA follows: TGTGCCAGCAGTTTATCAGTATTGAACACTGAAGCTTTCTTT. It specifies CASSLSVLNTEAFF.

This chain uses TRBV6-4 with TRBJ2-1, with TRBD2 matching over 8 bases. Germline CDR1 and CDR2: MRHNA and SNTAGT. The CDR3 length is 15 residues. Trimming took 2 bases from V and 1 from J; bases not matched to a gene: 1. CDR3 in amino acids: CASSDTSGSYNEQFF. The CDR3 coding sequence is TGTGCCAGCAGTGACACTAGCGGTTCCTACAATGAGCAGTTCTTC.

The genes are TRBV5-5 and TRBJ2-2; D call uncertain. Germline CDR1 SGHKS, CDR2 YYEKEE (reference sequence). V was cut by 5 bases and J by 5 bases, with 13 bases left in between. This CDR3 spans 14 amino acids. CDR3 sequence (DNA): TGTGCCAGCAGACCCTCTGGAGTGACCGGGGAGCTGTTTTTT. Translating gives CASRPSGVTGELFF. Combining the CDR3 with reference TRBV5-5 and TRBJ2-2 gives the whole variable domain DAGVTQSPTHLIKTRGQQVTLRCSPISGHKSVSWYQQVLGQGPQFIFQYYEKEERGRGNFPDRFSARQFPNYSSELNVNALLLGDSALYLCASRPSGVTGELFFGEGSRLTVL.

The rearrangement links TRBV27 to TRBJ2-1; 8 nucleotides match TRBD2. The CDR3 contains 14 residues. CDR1 is MNHEY, CDR2 SMNVEV, per germline (reference sequence). Trimming removed 5 bases from V and 4 bases from J; junction bases left unmatched: 4. For the CDR3, the DNA is TGTGCCAGCAGTCCTAGCGGGCCTTACAATGAGCAGTTCTTC. It translates to CASSPSGPYNEQFF.

The V and J genes are TRBV5-1 and TRBJ2-3; 10 bases align to TRBD1. CDR1 and CDR2 from the germline V gene are SGHRS and YFSETQ. This CDR3 is built from 15 residues. Trimming cost V 3 bases and J 1 base; bases outside gene matches: 2. The CDR3 DNA follows: TGCGCCAGCAGCTCCGGGACAGGGGGCACAGATACGCAGTATTTT. Its protein is CASSSGTGGTDTQYF. The variable domain in full, completed from reference TRBV5-1 and TRBJ2-3, reads KAGVTQTPRYLIKTRGQQVTLSCSPISGHRSVSWYQQTPGQGLQFLFEYFSETQRNKGNFPGRFSGRQFSNSRSEMNVSTLELGDSALYLCASSSGTGGTDTQYFGPGTRLTVL.

This chain connects TRBV9 to TRBJ1-2; 8 positions agree with TRBD1. J gave up 4 bases and V 4 bases, and 9 bases lay outside the gene matches. CDR1 SGDLS and CDR2 YYNGEE come from the germline V gene. The CDR3 spans 15 residues. The CDR3 nucleotides are TGTGCCAGCAGCTCAGTCACAGGGGGAGGCTATGGCTACACCTTC. It encodes CASSSVTGGGYGYTF.

The V call is TRBV5-6, the J call TRBJ2-5; a possible D gene is TRBD2 (6 bases). The end of the DNA is better explained by TRBJ2-7, so the J call may be wrong. CDR1 is SGHDT and CDR2 is YYEEEE in the germline V gene. The CDR3 length is 16 residues. The chain's CDR3 is CASSLVGSTSSYEQYF. As DNA, the CDR3 is TGTGCCAGCAGCTTGGTCGGGAGCACTAGCTCCTACGAGCAGTACTTC.

This clone was seen once. The same CDR3 is also encoded by other DNA sequences in this sample. This sequence joins TRBV7-2 and TRBJ2-1; D gene ambiguous. Germline CDR1 and CDR2: SGHTA and FQGNSA. This CDR3 is built from 14 residues. V was shortened by 0 bases and J by 2 bases, with 5 bases between the two germline ends. The CDR3 region is CASSLAGAYNEQFF. The CDR3 nucleotides read TGTGCCAGCAGCTTAGCAGGCGCCTACAATGAGCAGTTCTTC. Drawing the rest from reference TRBV7-2 and TRBJ2-1, the complete variable domain is GAGVSQSPSNKVTEKGKDVELRCDPISGHTALYWYRQSLGQGLEFLIYFQGNSAPDKSGLPSDRFSAERTGGSVSTLTIQRTQQEDSAVYLCASSLAGAYNEQFFGPGTRLTVL.

This rearrangement joins TRBV27 to TRBJ2-7, with D tentatively TRBD1 or TRBD2 (5 bases each). Trimming pared 6 bases from V and 3 bases from J, leaving 9 bases between. CDR3 length: 12 residues. CDR1 and CDR2 from the germline V gene are MNHEY and SMNVEV (reference sequence). CDR3 coding DNA: TGTGCCAGCAGATCTGGGGGCTACGAGCAGTACTTC. Encoded protein: CASRSGGYEQYF.

This sequence joins TRBV18 and TRBJ2-7; 10 bases agree with TRBD2. Germline CDR1 is KGHSH and CDR2 is LQKENI. Trimming removed 6 bases from V and 6 bases from J; junction bases left unmatched: 8. The CDR3 has 14 amino acids. Written as DNA, the CDR3 is TGTGCCAGCTCCCCCCCCGGGACTAGCGTCGAGCAGTACTTC. It yields the protein CASSPPGTSVEQYF. Based on the CDR3 plus reference TRBV18 and TRBJ2-7, the full variable domain is NAGVMQNPRHLVRRRGQEARLRCSPMKGHSHVYWYRQLPEEGLKFMVYLQKENIIDESGMPKERFSAEFPKEGPSILRIQQVVRGDSAAYFCASSPPGTSVEQYFGPGTRLTVT.

The rearrangement joins TRBV29-1 to TRBJ1-2; D is undetermined. CDR1 and CDR2 from the germline V gene are SQVTM and ANQGSEA. Trimming shortened V by 1 base and J by 2 bases, and 5 bases separated the two germline ends. CDR3 length: 12 amino acids. The CDR3 nucleotides read TGCAGCGTTGAAGGGTACAACTATGGCTACACCTTC. Amino acid sequence: CSVEGYNYGYTF.

V usage is TRBV6-1 and J usage is TRBJ1-6; TRBD1 is a possible D gene (5 bases). Trimming left V 3 bases short and J 10 bases short, with 13 bases between. Germline V gene data show CDR1 as MNHNS and CDR2 as SASEGT. The CDR3 covers 14 residues. The CDR3 region is CASSDLDSRSPLHF. CDR3 DNA: TGTGCCAGCAGTGATCTAGACAGCAGGTCACCCCTCCACTTT.

This sequence joins TRBV23-1 and TRBJ2-7; 9 bases fit TRBD2. TRBV23-1 is classed as an ORF, of uncertain function. The CDR3 covers 21 residues. V shed 7 bases and J 2 bases; nucleotides not matched to a gene: 27. Here the CDR3 reads CASTDASPQGLAGFLPYEQYF. The CDR3 nucleotides read TGCGCCAGCACGGACGCCAGTCCGCAGGGGCTAGCGGGGTTCCTCCCCTACGAGCAGTACTTC.

The V gene is TRBV2, the J gene TRBJ2-7, with D perhaps TRBD1 or TRBD2 (5 bases each). Germline V gene lookup returns CDR1 SNHLY and CDR2 FYNNEI. The V gene lost 6 bases and the J gene lost 7 bases, with 16 bases spanning the gap. The CDR3 loop spans 13 amino acids. CDR3 protein: CASSPRGREEQYF. As DNA, the CDR3 is TGTGCCAGCAGCCCCCGGGGACGCGAGGAGCAGTACTTC.

The chain is built from TRBV19 and TRBJ2-2; TRBD1 is a possible D gene (5 bases). From germline, CDR1 is LNHDA and CDR2 SQIVND (reference sequence). This CDR3 is 12 amino acids long. V gave up 9 bases and J gave up 6 bases, with 11 bases separating them. CDR3 sequence (DNA): TGTGCCAGCAACAGGCGTCCCGGGGAGCTGTTTTTT. Its translation is CASNRRPGELFF.

The gene calls are TRBV5-1 and TRBJ2-3; a possible D gene is TRBD1 (6 bases). Trimming removed 0 bases at V and 4 bases at J, with 15 bases between. The CDR3 is made up of 16 amino acids. Germline CDR1 reads SGHRS; CDR2 reads YFSETQ. CDR3 sequence: CASSLAVDSLADTQYF. The CDR3 DNA reads as TGCGCCAGCAGCTTGGCCGTGGACAGTCTGGCAGATACGCAGTATTTT.

The chain links TRBV2 to TRBJ2-5; 7 nucleotides match TRBD2. V was clipped by 6 bases and J by 0 bases; unmatched bases: 7. The CDR3 length is 15 residues. Germline values: CDR1 SNHLY, CDR2 FYNNEI. The CDR3 loop reads CASRRSSGNQETQYF. In DNA, the CDR3 is TGTGCCAGCAGGCGGTCTAGCGGTAACCAAGAGACCCAGTACTTC.

The chain links TRBV29-1 to TRBJ2-5; 7 bases match TRBD1. This CDR3 has 12 residues. Germline CDR1 reads SQVTM; CDR2 reads ANQGSEA. The V and J ends lost 3 bases and 4 bases, in that order; junction bases with no gene match: 2. DNA for the CDR3: TGCAGCGTTGAGTCAGGGGGAGAGACCCAGTACTTC. Its translation: CSVESGGETQYF.

The chain joins TRBV5-8 to TRBJ2-1, with D possibly matching TRBD2 (6 bases). V dropped 6 bases and J dropped 3 bases, with 13 bases sitting between them. The CDR3 sequence is 14 residues long. Germline V gene sequence: CDR1 SGHTS, CDR2 YDEGEE. This CDR3 is CASNLGSFYNEQFF. The CDR3 nucleotides are TGTGCCAGCAACCTCGGGAGTTTCTACAATGAGCAGTTCTTC.

The V and J genes are TRBV11-2 and TRBJ2-7, with unresolved D. This CDR3 region has 14 residues. Deletions cut 3 bases from V and 0 bases from J, with 9 bases between. Germline V gene data show CDR1 as SGHAT and CDR2 as FQNNGV. CDR3 residues: CASSLSDTSYEQYF. The CDR3 DNA reads as TGTGCCAGCAGCTTGAGTGACACCTCCTACGAGCAGTACTTC.

The genes are TRBV10-1 and TRBJ2-3; no clear D gene. V lost 1 base to trimming and J lost 6 bases, with 11 bases between them. Per germline, CDR1 WNHNN and CDR2 SYGVQD (reference sequence). The CDR3 is made up of 14 amino acids. As DNA, the CDR3 is TGCGCCAGCAGTGAGTTTGGGCTGGCGGATACGCAGTATTTT. Translated, it gives CASSEFGLADTQYF.

This chain joins TRBV10-3 and TRBJ2-1; tentative D call: TRBD2 (5 bases). This CDR3 spans 16 amino acids. Trimming stripped 10 bases from V and 0 bases from J, with 19 bases between. CDR1 and CDR2 (germline): ENHRY, SYGVKD. In DNA, the CDR3 is TGTGCCAGCACCGGAACTAGATTCAGCTCCTACAATGAGCAGTTCTTC. Its translation is CASTGTRFSSYNEQFF.

This clone has just a few counts. The rearrangement joins TRBV7-9 to TRBJ1-1; 9 bases match TRBD1. The CDR3 covers 15 residues. The germline gives CDR1 SEHNR, CDR2 FQNEAQ (reference sequence). The junction had 3 bases not matched to a gene; V was cut back by 3 bases and J by 1 base. Here the CDR3 reads CASSLTGGTNTEAFF. In nucleotides, the CDR3 is TGTGCCAGCAGCTTGACAGGGGGGACGAACACTGAAGCTTTCTTT.